A selection of T cell receptor beta chains follows, all from one sample in a study of post-analysis software for immune sequencing data. MiXCR, applied by TCRdb to the PCR reads, yields one record per CDR3 protein. Of 750,000 to 950,000 distinct CDR3 sequences in the sample, approximately 53% were seen once. The sequenced sample consisted of blood. The receptors were sampled from a girl under 18 with multiple sclerosis. Both conserved end residues are part of each CDR3. A D gene is named only where the DNA matches it firmly. The size of a clone is reported for some rows only, either as once, few or many, or as a class for expanded clones.

cdr3_length: 13; clone_size: -; d_call: -; v_call: TRBV18; j_call: TRBJ1-5; cdr3_aa: CASSPETDQPQHF; cdr3_nt: TGTGCCAGCTCACCCGAGACAGATCAGCCCCAGCATTTT
cdr3_length: 16; clone_size: once; d_call: TRBD1; v_call: TRBV20-1; j_call: TRBJ1-5; cdr3_aa: CSALGQGAVSNQPQHF; cdr3_nt: TGCAGTGCTTTGGGACAGGGGGCTGTGAGCAATCAGCCCCAGCATTTT
cdr3_length: 15; clone_size: -; d_call: TRBD1; v_call: TRBV5-1; j_call: TRBJ1-2; cdr3_aa: CASTEGQGRAVGYTF; cdr3_nt: TGCGCCAGCACCGAGGGACAGGGGCGCGCGGTAGGCTACACCTTC
cdr3_length: 16; clone_size: -; d_call: -; v_call: TRBV12-3/TRBV12-4; j_call: TRBJ2-3; cdr3_aa: CASSPRPPQGTDTQYF; cdr3_nt: TGTGCCAGCAGTCCACGGCCGCCCCAAGGCACAGATACGCAGTATTTT
cdr3_length: 16; clone_size: -; d_call: -; v_call: TRBV12-3/TRBV12-4; j_call: TRBJ2-7; cdr3_aa: CASSTRGPEFKGEQYF; cdr3_nt: TGTGCCAGCAGCACTCGGGGACCGGAGTTTAAAGGCGAGCAGTACTTC
cdr3_length: 14; clone_size: -; d_call: -; v_call: TRBV7-9; j_call: TRBJ2-1; cdr3_aa: CASSRDTTDGEQFF; cdr3_nt: TGTGCCAGCAGTAGGGATACCACCGACGGTGAGCAGTTCTTC
cdr3_length: 14; clone_size: few; d_call: -; v_call: TRBV10-3; j_call: TRBJ1-2; cdr3_aa: CAISEPSLNYGYTF; cdr3_nt: TGTGCCATCAGTGAACCTAGCTTGAACTATGGCTACACCTTC
cdr3_length: 15; clone_size: -; d_call: TRBD2; v_call: TRBV18; j_call: TRBJ2-3; cdr3_aa: CASSLRTRAGDTQYF; cdr3_nt: TGTGCCAGCTCACTCCGGACTAGGGCTGGGGATACGCAGTATTTT
cdr3_length: 15; clone_size: few; d_call: -; v_call: TRBV15; j_call: TRBJ1-2; cdr3_aa: CATSQGGAANYGYTF; cdr3_nt: TGTGCCACCAGCCAAGGAGGGGCGGCTAACTATGGCTACACCTTC
cdr3_length: 18; clone_size: few; d_call: TRBD1; v_call: TRBV7-8; j_call: TRBJ1-2; cdr3_aa: CASSPRMKGQGAPVGYTF; cdr3_nt: TGTGCCAGCAGCCCCCGAATGAAGGGACAGGGGGCTCCCGTTGGCTACACCTTC
cdr3_length: 16; clone_size: -; d_call: -; v_call: TRBV6-5; j_call: TRBJ1-2; cdr3_aa: CASSYSPTGSNYGYTF; cdr3_nt: TGTGCCAGCAGTTATTCACCCACAGGGTCGAACTATGGCTACACCTTC
cdr3_length: 14; clone_size: -; d_call: -; v_call: TRBV10-3; j_call: TRBJ2-3; cdr3_aa: CASSWRQITDTQYF; cdr3_nt: TGTGCCTCATCTTGGCGACAGATAACAGATACGCAGTATTTT
cdr3_length: 13; clone_size: -; d_call: TRBD1; v_call: TRBV4-1; j_call: TRBJ1-4; cdr3_aa: CASSRTGSEKLFF; cdr3_nt: TGCGCCAGCAGTCGGACAGGGAGTGAAAAACTGTTTTTT
cdr3_length: 15; clone_size: -; d_call: TRBD1; v_call: TRBV7-9; j_call: TRBJ1-2; cdr3_aa: CASSLKTGQGYGYTF; cdr3_nt: TGTGCCAGCAGCCTAAAGACAGGGCAGGGCTATGGCTACACCTTC
cdr3_length: 14; clone_size: -; d_call: TRBD2; v_call: TRBV20-1; j_call: TRBJ2-3; cdr3_aa: CSAEGLAGVVTQYF; cdr3_nt: TGCAGTGCGGAGGGACTAGCGGGAGTGGTGACGCAGTATTTT
cdr3_length: 15; clone_size: few; d_call: TRBD1; v_call: TRBV5-1; j_call: TRBJ2-5; cdr3_aa: CASSLRDREQETQYF; cdr3_nt: TGCGCCAGCAGCCTCCGGGACAGGGAACAAGAGACCCAGTACTTC
cdr3_length: 12; clone_size: -; d_call: -; v_call: TRBV5-1; j_call: TRBJ2-7; cdr3_aa: CASSSIPSEQYF; cdr3_nt: TGCGCCAGCAGCTCCATCCCTAGCGAGCAGTACTTC
cdr3_length: 12; clone_size: -; d_call: -; v_call: TRBV5-1; j_call: TRBJ2-5; cdr3_aa: CASSLNLNEQYF; cdr3_nt: TGCGCCAGCAGCTTGAATCTGAATGAGCAGTACTTC
cdr3_length: 14; clone_size: few; d_call: TRBD1; v_call: TRBV19; j_call: TRBJ2-7; cdr3_aa: CASSAGTALYEQYF; cdr3_nt: TGTGCCAGTAGTGCCGGGACAGCCCTGTACGAGCAGTACTTC
cdr3_length: 15; clone_size: -; d_call: -; v_call: TRBV6-5; j_call: TRBJ2-7; cdr3_aa: CASSYRLSAHYEQYF; cdr3_nt: TGTGCCAGCAGTTATAGGCTTTCTGCCCACTACGAGCAGTACTTC
cdr3_length: 14; clone_size: -; d_call: -; v_call: TRBV20-1; j_call: TRBJ2-7; cdr3_aa: CSARDKLNHYEQYF; cdr3_nt: TGCAGTGCTAGAGATAAACTGAACCACTACGAGCAGTACTTC
cdr3_length: 13; clone_size: -; d_call: TRBD1; v_call: TRBV2; j_call: TRBJ1-5; cdr3_aa: CASRGTGDQPQHF; cdr3_nt: TGTGCCAGCAGGGGGACAGGGGATCAGCCCCAGCATTTT
cdr3_length: 14; clone_size: few; d_call: -; v_call: TRBV12-3/TRBV12-4; j_call: TRBJ2-3; cdr3_aa: CASSLAGTTDTQYF; cdr3_nt: TGTGCCAGCAGTTTAGCGGGGACCACAGATACGCAGTATTTT
cdr3_length: 16; clone_size: once; d_call: -; v_call: TRBV11-2; j_call: TRBJ1-1; cdr3_aa: CASSLGVLGGYTEAFF; cdr3_nt: TGTGCCAGCAGCTTAGGGGTTTTAGGGGGGTACACTGAAGCTTTCTTT
cdr3_length: 10; clone_size: -; d_call: -; v_call: TRBV25-1; j_call: TRBJ1-2; cdr3_aa: CASSPEGYTF; cdr3_nt: TGTGCCAGCTCCCCGGAAGGCTACACCTTC
cdr3_length: 17; clone_size: -; d_call: TRBD2; v_call: TRBV12-3/TRBV12-4; j_call: TRBJ2-3; cdr3_aa: CASSTAGGPTVADTQYF; cdr3_nt: TGTGCCAGCAGTACAGCGGGGGGGCCCACTGTCGCAGATACGCAGTATTTT
cdr3_length: 12; clone_size: -; d_call: -; v_call: TRBV5-6; j_call: TRBJ1-5; cdr3_aa: CASSSGHQPQHF; cdr3_nt: TGTGCCAGCAGCTCCGGACACCAGCCCCAGCATTTT
cdr3_length: 12; clone_size: few; d_call: -; v_call: TRBV27; j_call: TRBJ2-5; cdr3_aa: CASGWGSSGQYF; cdr3_nt: TGTGCCAGCGGTTGGGGGTCCAGCGGGCAGTACTTC
cdr3_length: 12; clone_size: -; d_call: TRBD1; v_call: TRBV24-1; j_call: TRBJ2-1; cdr3_aa: CATSDFAGGQFF; cdr3_nt: TGTGCCACCAGTGATTTTGCAGGGGGGCAGTTCTTC
cdr3_length: 14; clone_size: few; d_call: -; v_call: TRBV12-3/TRBV12-4; j_call: TRBJ2-7; cdr3_aa: CASSSPAGAYEQYF; cdr3_nt: TGTGCCAGCAGCTCCCCGGCCGGGGCCTACGAGCAGTACTTC
cdr3_length: 14; clone_size: -; d_call: TRBD2; v_call: TRBV20-1; j_call: TRBJ2-7; cdr3_aa: CSARRLAGRYEQYF; cdr3_nt: TGCAGTGCTAGAAGACTAGCGGGGCGCTACGAGCAGTACTTC
cdr3_length: 14; clone_size: few; d_call: TRBD1; v_call: TRBV9; j_call: TRBJ2-7; cdr3_aa: CASSPGQGFDEQYF; cdr3_nt: TGTGCCAGCAGCCCTGGACAGGGTTTCGACGAGCAGTACTTC
cdr3_length: 11; clone_size: few; d_call: -; v_call: TRBV12-3/TRBV12-4; j_call: TRBJ2-7; cdr3_aa: CASSSLGQQYF; cdr3_nt: TGTGCCAGCAGTTCCCTGGGACAGCAGTACTTC
cdr3_length: 14; clone_size: few; d_call: -; v_call: TRBV5-5; j_call: TRBJ2-5; cdr3_aa: CASSQRVFQETQYF; cdr3_nt: TGTGCCAGTAGCCAACGCGTTTTCCAAGAGACCCAGTACTTC
cdr3_length: 12; clone_size: -; d_call: TRBD2; v_call: TRBV29-1; j_call: TRBJ2-1; cdr3_aa: CSLTSGSNEQFF; cdr3_nt: TGCAGCCTGACTAGCGGGAGCAATGAGCAGTTCTTC
cdr3_length: 16; clone_size: few; d_call: -; v_call: TRBV20-1; j_call: TRBJ2-5; cdr3_aa: CSARGALPWDPETQYF; cdr3_nt: TGCAGTGCTAGAGGGGCCCTTCCGTGGGACCCGGAGACCCAGTACTTC
cdr3_length: 15; clone_size: -; d_call: TRBD1; v_call: TRBV24-1; j_call: TRBJ2-1; cdr3_aa: CATSRGQGAKNEQFF; cdr3_nt: TGTGCCACCAGTAGAGGACAGGGGGCGAAAAATGAGCAGTTCTTC
cdr3_length: 17; clone_size: -; d_call: -; v_call: TRBV4-1; j_call: TRBJ1-5; cdr3_aa: CASSQDRETQSNQPQHF; cdr3_nt: TGCGCCAGCAGCCAAGATCGCGAGACTCAAAGCAATCAGCCCCAGCATTTT
cdr3_length: 19; clone_size: once; d_call: -; v_call: TRBV7-9; j_call: TRBJ1-6; cdr3_aa: CASSSTETRGESDNSPLHF; cdr3_nt: TGTGCCAGCAGCTCAACGGAGACTAGGGGTGAGAGCGATAATTCACCCCTCCACTTT
cdr3_length: 12; clone_size: few; d_call: -; v_call: TRBV29-1; j_call: TRBJ2-5; cdr3_aa: CSAYSAQETQYF; cdr3_nt: TGCAGCGCCTATAGCGCCCAAGAGACCCAGTACTTC
cdr3_length: 13; clone_size: -; d_call: -; v_call: TRBV29-1; j_call: TRBJ2-7; cdr3_aa: CSVGRTDLYEQYF; cdr3_nt: TGCAGCGTCGGAAGGACCGACCTCTACGAGCAGTACTTC
cdr3_length: 12; clone_size: -; d_call: -; v_call: TRBV29-1; j_call: TRBJ2-5; cdr3_aa: CSVGDSPETQYF; cdr3_nt: TGCAGCGTTGGAGACAGCCCCGAGACCCAGTACTTC
cdr3_length: 12; clone_size: once; d_call: -; v_call: TRBV7-9; j_call: TRBJ2-1; cdr3_aa: CASRKEDNEQFF; cdr3_nt: TGTGCCAGCAGGAAGGAGGACAATGAGCAGTTCTTC
cdr3_length: 13; clone_size: few; d_call: -; v_call: TRBV29-1; j_call: TRBJ2-2; cdr3_aa: CSASLQYTGELFF; cdr3_nt: TGCAGCGCTAGCTTACAGTACACCGGGGAGCTGTTTTTT
cdr3_length: 13; clone_size: -; d_call: -; v_call: TRBV27; j_call: TRBJ1-2; cdr3_aa: CASSLYGLGGYTF; cdr3_nt: TGTGCCAGCAGTTTGTACGGGTTAGGTGGCTACACCTTC
cdr3_length: 12; clone_size: few; d_call: -; v_call: TRBV28; j_call: TRBJ2-7; cdr3_aa: CASSPPGREQYF; cdr3_nt: TGTGCCAGCTCCCCCCCGGGGCGCGAGCAGTACTTC
cdr3_length: 9; clone_size: -; d_call: -; v_call: TRBV20-1; j_call: TRBJ2-5; cdr3_aa: CSAYEGKYF; cdr3_nt: TGCAGTGCTTATGAGGGCAAGTACTTC
cdr3_length: 16; clone_size: -; d_call: TRBD1; v_call: TRBV24-1; j_call: TRBJ2-5; cdr3_aa: CATSGGRDRGNETQYF; cdr3_nt: TGTGCCACCAGTGGGGGCCGGGACAGGGGAAATGAGACCCAGTACTTC
cdr3_length: 15; clone_size: -; d_call: -; v_call: TRBV2; j_call: TRBJ2-2; cdr3_aa: CASSELSGGIGELFF; cdr3_nt: TGTGCCAGCAGTGAATTGTCCGGCGGTATCGGGGAGCTGTTTTTT
cdr3_length: 15; clone_size: -; d_call: TRBD1; v_call: TRBV11-2; j_call: TRBJ1-2; cdr3_aa: CASSLDAGQYYGYTF; cdr3_nt: TGTGCCAGCAGCTTAGATGCGGGACAGTACTATGGCTACACCTTC
cdr3_length: 15; clone_size: -; d_call: TRBD1; v_call: TRBV12-3/TRBV12-4; j_call: TRBJ1-1; cdr3_aa: CASSWGRGMNTEAFF; cdr3_nt: TGTGCCAGCAGTTGGGGCAGGGGGATGAACACTGAAGCTTTCTTT
cdr3_length: 14; clone_size: -; d_call: TRBD2; v_call: TRBV20-1; j_call: TRBJ2-5; cdr3_aa: CSGTAAGGLETQYF; cdr3_nt: TGCAGTGGGACGGCAGCGGGGGGGCTAGAGACCCAGTACTTC
cdr3_length: 18; clone_size: few; d_call: -; v_call: TRBV4-1; j_call: TRBJ2-4; cdr3_aa: CASSQLRAVAGPGNIQYF; cdr3_nt: TGCGCCAGCAGCCAATTAAGGGCGGTGGCGGGCCCCGGAAACATTCAGTACTTC
cdr3_length: 13; clone_size: once; d_call: -; v_call: TRBV20-1; j_call: TRBJ2-7; cdr3_aa: CSARFQANYEQYF; cdr3_nt: TGCAGTGCTAGATTCCAAGCCAACTACGAGCAGTACTTC